These 4 T cell receptor beta chains originate from one sample sequenced in a study of CXCR3-negative and CXCR3-positive naive CD8 T cells (dated by TCRdb to the late 2010s). The reads were generated on a NextSeq 550. The Human TCR Profiling Kit (MiLaboratory) was used to prepare UMI-labeled 5' RACE TRB cDNA libraries. Following TCRdb reprocessing, every CDR3 protein sequence forms one entry, and DNA is not provided. The data table for this sample lists 150,000 or so distinct CDR3 sequences. The ten largest clonotypes hold nearly 0.5% of the sample. Sequences were obtained from naive CXCR3- CD8+ T cells from blood. The sample's cell subset or site label is to be understood as: CD45RO-CCR7+CD27+CD95- naive CD8+ T cells lacking CXCR3 (TNR3-). The receptors were sampled from a human donor in good health. Some clones in this sample may be carry-over from other donors' samples.

V usage is TRBV6-2 or TRBV6-3 and J usage is TRBJ1-1; the TCRdb D gene call, TRBD1, has no DNA to confirm it. The CDR3 extends over 18 amino acids. Germline lookup yields CDR1 MNHEY and CDR2 SVGEGT. CDR3 residues: CASSYPSPGQGWDTEAFF.

The CDR3 loop reads CASSRGLAAGETQYF. The chain combines TRBV7-3 with TRBJ2-5; the TRBD2 assignment by TCRdb is unverifiable without DNA. This CDR3 has 15 residues. The germline V gene has CDR1 SGHTA and CDR2 FQGTGA.

The J gene is TRBJ2-7, the V gene TRBV29-1; TCRdb's D call, TRBD2, is unchecked because there is no DNA. The CDR3 sequence is 13 residues long. Germline V gene data show CDR1 as SQVTM and CDR2 as ANQGSEA. The CDR3 is CSVQTSGSYEQYF.

V gene TRBV5-1 combines with J gene TRBJ2-7. The CDR3 has 13 amino acids. CDR1 and CDR2 (germline): SGHRS, YFSETQ. CDR3 sequence reads: CASSLAQTYEQYF.